This T cell receptor beta chain was sequenced in a study of shared clonotypes between healthy human individuals (dated by TCRdb to about 2020). As for the study more broadly: The cohort included a few men and a couple of women between 18 and 49 years of age. Between about 0.85 and 9.5 billion PBMCs per donor were obtained by leukapheresis. For each donor, three plates each were used for CD4 naive and CD4 memory, two plates were used for CD8 naive, and one plate was used for CD8 memory. The study deeply sequenced blood TCR repertoires of 5 or 6 healthy adults to estimate repertoire size and the extent of clonotype sharing between individuals. To increase sequencing depth and limit assay-specific biases, different laboratories used diverse techniques to prepare libraries and sequence TCR repertoires.

A word on this clone: The antigen it binds to is not known. No base quality information exists; no much larger clone differs at one position.

TCR CDR3 regions were amplified from genomic DNA by multiplex PCR using the deep immunoSEQ assay. Extracted genomic DNA from each cell subset was spread evenly across all wells of several immunoSEQ 96-well plates, with each plate serving as a replicate. Each replicate PCR for sorted subsets received approximately 220 ng genomic DNA, equal to about 30,000 T cell genomes. Purified libraries were measured with a Qubit 3.0 fluorometer, size-checked on a Bioanalyzer 2100, and measured again with the KAPA Library Quantification kit. Every immunoSEQ 96-well plate was sequenced on a dedicated single-read 150-cycle Illumina NextSeq 550 flow cell. The authors' pipeline ran thus. Because the immunoSEQ output held only junctional sequences and lacked quality scores, the filtering could not match the filtering applied to full-length reads. To assign V/J genes and CDR3, sequences were annotated using PyIR, a Python wrapper for IgBLAST v1.9, with IMGT germline references. Reads were removed for weak V/J assignments (E-value above 1e-6), missing CDR3, stop codons, out-of-frame junctions, or ambiguous translated residues. V3J clonotypes were defined as sequences sharing the same inferred V gene, J gene, and CDR3 amino acid sequence. To compute the percentage overlap between repertoires, the number of shared unique clonotypes was divided by the size of the smaller repertoire. Richness of each repertoire was evaluated using RTK rarefaction, the Chao1 estimator, and Recon v2.1 estimates of unobserved clonotypes. For all TCRbeta clonotypes obtained by the gDNA method from a handful of donors, generation probabilities were computed with OLGA. TCRdb carries this immuneACCESS record with in-frame sequences only. Its versions omit some clonotypes, under half of them owing to an unresolved V gene in the studies checked, with the rest unexplained. The V and J calls and clone size were taken over from that table, and D and trimming were inferred from the DNA. This sample holds roughly 1.4 million clones; around 98.5% were observed only once. Under 0.45% of the sample belongs to the ten largest clones.

CDR1 and CDR2, looked up from the germline V gene, are SGHDN and FVKESK. The CDR3 runs 17 amino acids, cysteine and phenylalanine included. The DNA shown is the 51-base CDR3, in frame from base 1. After removal of 0 bases from V and 6 bases from J, the junction retains 10 bases not matched to a gene. Donors were healthy HIV-negative adults with no recently reported acute infections or vaccinations. Every donor was a Caucasian adult residing in Nashville, Tennessee, USA. CD4+ T cells were enriched by magnetic negative selection; naive cells were then positively selected on CD45RA, and the negative fraction formed the memory subset. Blood was collected by leukapheresis, and PBMCs were isolated by Ficoll-Histopaque density gradient centrifugation and then cryopreserved in liquid nitrogen vapor phase. Purity and quantity of every magnetically sorted T cell population were checked by analytical flow cytometry. Genomic DNA was isolated from every sorted fraction and measured by UV absorbance on a Nanodrop 2000c.

The paper's findings and limits, for the study overall: Across a few donors, around 5% of naive CD4, 3.5% of naive CD8, roughly 2.2% of memory CD4, and approximately 0.4% of memory CD8 clonotypes were shared. Larger estimated clonotype richness was generally found for naive subsets than for memory subsets. Sampling was limited to blood, and TCR repertoires in tissue likely differ from TCR repertoires in blood. Compared with non-shared clonotypes, clonotypes shared by all four sorted-subset donors had higher generation probabilities. Based on pairwise subsampling, the degree of clonotype sharing among donors was expected to be affected by sequencing depth. Because the study included only a small number of donors, the genetic and exposure-history diversity represented was limited. Incomplete sequencing was indicated by rarefaction of sorted-subset datasets, despite the large sequencing depth.

The sample consisted of naive CD4+ T cells sorted from blood. This specimen's cell subset or site label, per the study, means: CD45RA+ positively selected. The receptor comes from a young man in good health. This sequence uses TRBV14 and TRBJ2-1, with 8 middle bases fitting TRBD1. The CDR3 amino acid sequence is: CASSQDFQGAWVNEQFF. The nucleotide sequence is TGTGCCAGCAGCCAAGATTTCCAGGGGGCTTGGGTCAATGAGCAGTTCTTC. With the portions outside the CDR3 filled from the reference TRBV14 and TRBJ2-1 genes, the complete variable region becomes EAGVTQFPSHSVIEKGQTVTLRCDPISGHDNLYWYRRVMGKEIKFLLHFVKESKQDESGMPNNRFLAERTGGTYSTLKVQPAELEDSGVYFCASSQDFQGAWVNEQFFGPGTRLTVL.